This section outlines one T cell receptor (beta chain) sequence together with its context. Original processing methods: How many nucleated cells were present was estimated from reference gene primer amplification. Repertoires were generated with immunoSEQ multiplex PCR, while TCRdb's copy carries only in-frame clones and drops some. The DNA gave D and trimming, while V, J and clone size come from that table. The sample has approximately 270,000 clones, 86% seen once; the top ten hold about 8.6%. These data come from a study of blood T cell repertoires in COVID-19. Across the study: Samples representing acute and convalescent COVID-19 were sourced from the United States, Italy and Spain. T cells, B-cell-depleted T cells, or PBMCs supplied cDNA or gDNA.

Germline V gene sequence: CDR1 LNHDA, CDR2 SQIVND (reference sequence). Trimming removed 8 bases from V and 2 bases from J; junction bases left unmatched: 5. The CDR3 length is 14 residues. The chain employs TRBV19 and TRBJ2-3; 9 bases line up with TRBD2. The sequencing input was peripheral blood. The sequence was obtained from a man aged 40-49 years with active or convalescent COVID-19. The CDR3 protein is CASRGRALTDTQYF. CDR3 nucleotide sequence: TGTGCCAGTCGCGGGAGGGCCCTCACAGATACGCAGTATTTT.